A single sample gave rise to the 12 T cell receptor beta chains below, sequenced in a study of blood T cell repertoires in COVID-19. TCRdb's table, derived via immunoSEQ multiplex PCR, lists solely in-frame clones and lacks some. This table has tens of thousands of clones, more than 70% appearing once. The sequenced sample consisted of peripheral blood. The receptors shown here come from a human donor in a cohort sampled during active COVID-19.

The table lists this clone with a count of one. The CDR3 loop reads CASSKGQANYEQYF. In DNA, the CDR3 is TGTGCCAGCAGTAAGGGACAGGCGAACTACGAGCAGTACTTC. This chain uses TRBV28 with TRBJ2-7, with 8 bases fitting TRBD1. V lost 5 bases and J lost 3; bases outside the gene matches: 6. This CDR3 is 14 amino acids long. The germline gives CDR1 MDHEN, CDR2 SYDVKM. The full variable domain, with the rest looked up from reference TRBV28 and TRBJ2-7, is DVKVTQSSRYLVKRTGEKVFLECVQDMDHENMFWYRQDPGLGLRLIYFSYDVKMKEKGDIPEGYSVSREKKERFSLILESASTNQTSMYLCASSKGQANYEQYFGPGTRLTVT.

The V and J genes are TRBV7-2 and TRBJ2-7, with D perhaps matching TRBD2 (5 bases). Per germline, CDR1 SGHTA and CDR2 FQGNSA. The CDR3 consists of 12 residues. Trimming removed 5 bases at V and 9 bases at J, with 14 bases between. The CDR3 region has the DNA TGTGCCAGCAGCAATGACCCCAGCGGGCAGTACTTC. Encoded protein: CASSNDPSGQYF. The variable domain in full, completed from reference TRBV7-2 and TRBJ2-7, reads GAGVSQSPSNKVTEKGKDVELRCDPISGHTALYWYRQSLGQGLEFLIYFQGNSAPDKSGLPSDRFSAERTGGSVSTLTIQRTQQEDSAVYLCASSNDPSGQYFGPGTRLTVT.

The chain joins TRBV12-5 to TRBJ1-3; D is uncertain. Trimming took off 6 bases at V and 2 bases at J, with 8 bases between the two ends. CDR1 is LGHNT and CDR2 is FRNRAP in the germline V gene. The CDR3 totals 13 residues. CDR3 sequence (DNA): TGTGCTAGTGGAGTAGCTCCTGGAAACACCATATATTTT. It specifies CASGVAPGNTIYF.

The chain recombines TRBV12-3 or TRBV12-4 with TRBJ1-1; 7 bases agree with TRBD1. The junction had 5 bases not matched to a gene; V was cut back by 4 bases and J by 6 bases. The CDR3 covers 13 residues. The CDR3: CASSSMQGAEAFF. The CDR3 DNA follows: TGTGCCAGCAGTTCCATGCAGGGGGCTGAAGCTTTCTTT.

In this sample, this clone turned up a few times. Here the CDR3 reads CASSYGQAAYEQYF. CDR3 sequence (DNA): TGTGCCAGCAGTTACGGACAGGCCGCCTACGAGCAGTACTTC. The chain combines TRBV6-5 with TRBJ2-7; 7 positions agree with TRBD1. Germline CDR1 is MNHEY and CDR2 is SVGAGI. Trimming cost V 2 bases and J 2 bases; bases outside gene matches: 3. The CDR3 sequence is 14 residues long.

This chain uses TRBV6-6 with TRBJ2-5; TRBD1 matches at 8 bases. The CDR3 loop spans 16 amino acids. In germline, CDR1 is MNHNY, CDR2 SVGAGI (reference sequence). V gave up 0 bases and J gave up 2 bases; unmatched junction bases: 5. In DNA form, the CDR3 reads TGTGCCAGCAGTTACTCGAGCCGGACAGGGCAAGAGACCCAGTACTTC. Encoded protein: CASSYSSRTGQETQYF.

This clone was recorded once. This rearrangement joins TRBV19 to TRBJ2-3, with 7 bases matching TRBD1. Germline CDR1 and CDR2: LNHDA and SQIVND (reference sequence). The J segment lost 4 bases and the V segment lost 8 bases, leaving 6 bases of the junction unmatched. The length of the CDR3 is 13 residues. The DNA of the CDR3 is TGTGCCAGTCGACAGGGCGCATCAGATACGCAGTATTTT. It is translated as CASRQGASDTQYF.

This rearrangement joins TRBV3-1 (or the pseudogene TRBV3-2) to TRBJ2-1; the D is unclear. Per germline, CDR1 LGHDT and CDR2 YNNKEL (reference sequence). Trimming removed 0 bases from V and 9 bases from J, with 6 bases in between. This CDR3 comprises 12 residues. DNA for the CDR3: TGTGCCAGCAGCCAAGATCGCGGTGAGCAGTTCTTC. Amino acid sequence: CASSQDRGEQFF.

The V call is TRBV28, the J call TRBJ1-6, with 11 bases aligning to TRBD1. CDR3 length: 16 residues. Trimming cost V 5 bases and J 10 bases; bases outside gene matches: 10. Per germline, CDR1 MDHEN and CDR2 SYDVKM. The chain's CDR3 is CASSRWDRGVGSPLHF. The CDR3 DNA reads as TGTGCCAGCAGTCGGTGGGACAGGGGGGTGGGCTCACCCCTCCACTTT.

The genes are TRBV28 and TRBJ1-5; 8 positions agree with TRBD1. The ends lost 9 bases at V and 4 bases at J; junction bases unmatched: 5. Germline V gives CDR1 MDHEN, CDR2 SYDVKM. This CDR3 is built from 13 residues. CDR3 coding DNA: TGTGCCAGTGGACAGGGTTGGAATCAGCCCCAGCATTTT. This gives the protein CASGQGWNQPQHF.

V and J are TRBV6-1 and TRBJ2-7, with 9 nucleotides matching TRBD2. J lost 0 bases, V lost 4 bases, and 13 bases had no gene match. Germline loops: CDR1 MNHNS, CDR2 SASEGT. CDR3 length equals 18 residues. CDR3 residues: CASSARGAGGRSSYEQYF. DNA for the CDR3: TGTGCCAGCAGTGCGAGAGGTGCGGGGGGGCGATCCTCCTACGAGCAGTACTTC.

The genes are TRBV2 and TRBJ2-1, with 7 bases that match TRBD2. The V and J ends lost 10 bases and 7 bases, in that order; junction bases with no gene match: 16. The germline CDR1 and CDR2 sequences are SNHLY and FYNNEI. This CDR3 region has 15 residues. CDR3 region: CAIVKGSGVRNEQFF. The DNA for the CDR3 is TGTGCCATCGTTAAGGGCAGCGGGGTTAGGAATGAGCAGTTCTTC.